This T cell receptor beta chain was identified in a study of cytomegalovirus exposure and HLA in healthy donors. Study details: An early release of data contained about 85 million unique TCRs, which came from HLA-typed donors. Study outcomes and limitations: V- and J-gene trimming of TCR beta was linked (in a later analysis) to a missense DCLRE1C variant. The listing of roughly 160 TCR beta chains classed them as cytomegalovirus-associated. A later analysis found TCR association rates differed by HLA locus, highest for DRB1 and lowest for HLA-C.

Germline V gene lookup returns CDR1 SGHTA and CDR2 FQGTGA. V was shortened by 2 bases and J by 5 bases, with 18 bases between the two germline ends. The CDR3 runs to 17 residues. Note on this clone: Its specificity is unknown.

Both 60 Vbeta primers and 13 Jbeta primers went into the PCR. Here immunoSEQ multiplex PCR was the method, and the copy in TCRdb shows in-frame clones only, minus some. Of about 59,000 clones in the sample, 75% to 85% are singletons; the top ten hold 3% to 4.5%. The clonotype comes from a woman aged 40 to 50 in good health and CMV-seronegative. The specimen was PBMCs. The chain links TRBV7-3 to TRBJ2-2; TRBD2 might be the D (6 bases). CDR3 residues: CASSLGSGLRETGELFF. DNA of the CDR3: TGTGCCAGCAGCTTAGGATCGGGACTCCGTGAGACCGGGGAGCTGTTTTTT.